This passage covers 18 T cell receptor beta chains from one sample sequenced in a study of blood T cell repertoires in COVID-19. Using immunoSEQ multiplex PCR, the repertoire was profiled, and TCRdb retains in-frame clones only, with some absent. Found here are roughly 93,000 clones, 89% of them singletons; the top ten hold approximately 8.9%. Specimen: peripheral blood. The receptors originated from a man between 45 and 60 years old with acute or convalescent COVID-19.

This chain joins TRBV7-3 and TRBJ2-1, with TRBD2 matching 10 bases. This CDR3 is 15 amino acids long. V shed 8 bases and J 4 bases; nucleotides not matched to a gene: 8. Germline V gene data show CDR1 as SGHTA and CDR2 as FQGTGA. The CDR3 region is CASGSGTSAYNEQFF. The CDR3 nucleotides are TGTGCCAGCGGATCCGGGACTAGCGCATACAATGAGCAGTTCTTC. Complete variable domain (other parts from reference TRBV7-3 and TRBJ2-1): GAGVSQTPSNKVTEKGKYVELRCDPISGHTALYWYRQSLGQGPEFLIYFQGTGAADDSGLPNDRFFAVRPEGSVSTLKIQRTERGDSAVYLCASGSGTSAYNEQFFGPGTRLTVL.

V usage is TRBV6-5 and J usage is TRBJ1-1, with D possibly TRBD1 on 5 matching bases. The CDR3 has 14 residues. CDR1 is MNHEY, CDR2 SVGAGI, per germline. Trimming shortened V by 8 bases and J by 1 base, and 14 bases separated the two germline ends. The CDR3 here is CASGRGSWNTEAFF. The CDR3 DNA reads as TGTGCCAGCGGGCGGGGCAGTTGGAACACTGAAGCTTTCTTT.

The V call is TRBV18, the J call TRBJ1-3, with 7 bases aligning to TRBD1. Losses at the gene ends were 3 bases for V and 0 bases for J; bases not matched to a gene: 5. This CDR3 is built from 16 residues. Germline loops: CDR1 KGHSH, CDR2 LQKENI. In DNA form, the CDR3 reads TGTGCCAGCTCACCCGGGACAGCCCTCTCTGGAAACACCATATATTTT. Residues: CASSPGTALSGNTIYF.

The V and J genes are TRBV6-1 and TRBJ1-3; D perhaps matches TRBD1 (6 bases). The germline gives CDR1 MNHNS, CDR2 SASEGT. Trimming removed 0 bases at V and 2 bases at J, with 11 bases between. The length of the CDR3 is 16 residues. CDR3 in amino acids: CASSEARTVTGNTIYF. The DNA of the CDR3 is TGTGCCAGCAGTGAAGCCCGGACAGTAACTGGAAACACCATATATTTT.

This clone has just one count. The chain recombines TRBV9 with TRBJ1-3; D gene ambiguous. Looked up from germline, CDR1 is SGDLS and CDR2 is YYNGEE. The length of the CDR3 is 15 residues. V gave up 0 bases and J gave up 3 bases, with 10 bases separating them. CDR3 loop: CASSVDGSGGNTIYF. CDR3 coding DNA: TGTGCCAGCAGCGTAGACGGCAGCGGTGGAAACACCATATATTTT.

This rearrangement joins TRBV7-9 to TRBJ2-3, with a weak D call TRBD1 (6 bases). This CDR3 contains 12 residues. Between the trimmed V and J ends, which lost 6 bases and 8 bases, there was a span of 12 bases. From germline, CDR1 is SEHNR and CDR2 FQNEAQ (reference sequence). As DNA, the CDR3 is TGTGCCAGCAGTCTACAGGGAACTACGCAGTATTTT. It translates to CASSLQGTTQYF.

V gene TRBV11-1 combines with J gene TRBJ1-3; possible D gene TRBD1, 6 bases. The V end lost 5 bases, the J end lost 1 base, and 9 bases lay between the germline ends. Germline loops: CDR1 SGHAT, CDR2 FQDESV (reference sequence). The CDR3 consists of 14 residues. CDR3 sequence: CASSPDSSGNTIYF. CDR3 coding DNA: TGTGCCAGCAGCCCGGACAGTTCTGGAAACACCATATATTTT.

The genes are TRBV30 and TRBJ1-2; 11 nucleotides align to TRBD1. CDR1 GTSNPN and CDR2 SVGIG come from the germline V gene (reference sequence). J lost 7 bases, V lost 5 bases, and 9 bases had no gene match. This CDR3 spans 14 amino acids. The CDR3: CAWLPGQGAGGYTF. For the CDR3, the DNA is TGTGCCTGGCTCCCCGGACAGGGGGCAGGTGGCTACACCTTC.

The chain couples TRBV21-1 to TRBJ1-1; TRBD1, the table's D call, lacks a check against the DNA. TRBV21-1 is marked as a pseudogene. The CDR3 extends over 17 amino acids. CDR3 residues: CASSKACLQGGNSEAFF. CDR3 DNA: TGTGCCAGCAGCAAAGCATGTCTACAGGGGGGGAATTCGGAAGCTTTCTTT.

The V and J genes are TRBV6-5 and TRBJ1-1; TRBD1 agrees at 7 bases. Germline V lookup: CDR1 MNHEY, CDR2 SVGAGI. The junction had 8 bases not matched to a gene; V was cut back by 6 bases and J by 4 bases. The CDR3 extends over 14 amino acids. The CDR3: CASSPDDRVTEAFF. The CDR3, as DNA: TGTGCCAGCAGCCCCGATGACAGGGTCACTGAAGCTTTCTTT.

This clone was picked up one time. V usage is TRBV3-1 (or the pseudogene TRBV3-2) and J usage is TRBJ2-2, with D unresolved. This CDR3 contains 13 residues. Germline V gene sequence: CDR1 LGHDT, CDR2 YNNKEL (reference sequence). Trimming cost V 2 bases and J 4 bases, with 5 bases left between them. In nucleotides, the CDR3 is TGTGCCAGCAGCCAAACTGTCACCGGGGAGCTGTTTTTT. Its protein product is CASSQTVTGELFF.

The rearrangement links TRBV10-2 to TRBJ2-5; TRBD2 might be the D (6 bases). This CDR3 is built from 15 residues. V shed 3 bases and J shed 4 bases, with 15 bases lying between them. Germline values: CDR1 WSHSY, CDR2 SAAADI. CDR3 bases: TGCGCCAGCAGTGAAACCGGGTTGGGGGGAGAGACCCAGTACTTC. Translated: CASSETGLGGETQYF.

The rearrangement joins TRBV24-1 to TRBJ1-2, with 7 bases that match TRBD1. V was pared by 5 bases and J by 3 bases, with 11 bases of the junction left unmatched. The CDR3 has 16 residues. The germline CDR1 and CDR2 sequences are KGHDR and SFDVKD. As DNA, the CDR3 is TGTGCCACCAGTGGTCGGGACAGCCGGGGCTACTATGGCTACACCTTC. Translating it yields CATSGRDSRGYYGYTF.

The chain carries TRBV9 and TRBJ2-7, with 8 bases that match TRBD1. CDR3 length equals 14 residues. CDR1 SGDLS and CDR2 YYNGEE come from the germline V gene. The V segment lost 3 bases and the J segment 7 bases; nucleotides outside the gene matches: 9. The CDR3 region is CASSARTGPGEQYF. DNA for the CDR3: TGTGCCAGCAGCGCCCGGACAGGGCCTGGTGAGCAGTACTTC.

V and J are TRBV6-4 and TRBJ2-1; 10 positions agree with TRBD2. In germline, CDR1 is MRHNA, CDR2 SNTAGT. Trimming removed 6 bases from V and 7 bases from J; junction bases left unmatched: 9. CDR3 length: 15 amino acids. The CDR3 spells CASSPLAGDQNEQFF. The CDR3 nucleotides read TGTGCCAGCAGCCCCCTAGCGGGGGACCAGAATGAGCAGTTCTTC.

This clone was seen more than once but under ten times. This sequence joins TRBV7-9 and TRBJ1-1, with 10 positions matching TRBD1. The V segment lost 5 bases and the J segment 2 bases; nucleotides outside the gene matches: 2. The CDR3 extends over 14 amino acids. Germline V gene sequence: CDR1 SEHNR, CDR2 FQNEAQ (reference sequence). CDR3 DNA sequence: TGTGCCAGCAGCCCGACAGGGGGCAACACTGAAGCTTTCTTT. It encodes CASSPTGGNTEAFF.

The V call is TRBV29-1, the J call TRBJ2-1; TRBD1 is a possible D gene (5 bases). In germline, CDR1 is SQVTM, CDR2 ANQGSEA. V was clipped by 3 bases and J by 4 bases, with 10 bases between them. This CDR3 comprises 13 residues. The DNA for the CDR3 is TGCAGCGTTGATTTACAGGAGTACAATGAGCAGTTCTTC. Translation gives CSVDLQEYNEQFF.

V gene TRBV7-9 combines with J gene TRBJ2-2; TRBD1 agrees at 11 bases. The germline gives CDR1 SEHNR, CDR2 FQNEAQ (reference sequence). Trimming removed 3 bases from V and 2 bases from J; junction bases left unmatched: 2. This CDR3 has 16 residues. The chain's CDR3 is CASSFRTGGNTGELFF. CDR3 in DNA: TGTGCCAGCAGCTTTCGGACAGGGGGCAACACCGGGGAGCTGTTTTTT.